The 15 T cell receptor beta chains below come from one sample, sequenced in a study of spatial heterogeneity in lung cancer. Study outcomes and limitations: Mutation counts in tumors were tracked by counts of expanded intratumoral alpha and beta TCRs.

MiXCR, run by TCRdb on the 5' RACE reads, gives a single entry per CDR3 protein. The sample consists of approximately 11,000 distinct CDR3 sequences, around 7.9% of them appearing once. No antigen is known for these receptors. The sample's time point: sample taken at primary tumor resection. This specimen was lung tumor tissue, taken at surgery. All receptors come from a female donor with early-stage non-small cell lung cancer.

Many counts were recorded for this clonotype. In a library made to pick up alpha chains, this beta chain is a stray read with a size that means little. The V call is TRBV7-8, the J call TRBJ1-2; D gene uncertain. The germline V gene has CDR1 SGHVS and CDR2 FQNEAQ. V was cut by 5 bases and J by 0 bases, with 13 bases left in between. This CDR3 has 15 amino acids. The CDR3 DNA follows: TGTGCCAGCAGCACCCCGAAAGGGACTAACTATGGCTACACCTTC. This codes for CASSTPKGTNYGYTF.

A word on this clonotype: With the library built for alpha chains, this beta chain is off target and its frequency is not meaningful. The chain combines TRBV7-3 with TRBJ2-7; tentative D call: TRBD1 (6 bases). V gave up 3 bases and J gave up 3 bases, with 18 bases separating them. Germline lookup yields CDR1 SGHTA and CDR2 FQGTGA. The length of the CDR3 is 16 residues. This CDR3 reads CASSLSGAGDIYEQYF. The CDR3 DNA reads TGTGCCAGCAGCTTGAGTGGGGCAGGGGACATCTACGAGCAGTACTTC.

This clonotype turned up a few times. Being off target in a library aimed at alpha chains, this beta chain has a size of little meaning. The V call is TRBV10-2, the J call TRBJ2-7; 7 nucleotides match TRBD2. The ends lost 6 bases at V and 0 bases at J; junction bases unmatched: 8. Germline V gene data show CDR1 as WSHSY and CDR2 as SAAADI. The CDR3 consists of 15 residues. The CDR3 sequence: CASRHTSASSYEQYF. The DNA for the CDR3 is TGCGCCAGCAGGCACACTAGCGCCAGCTCCTACGAGCAGTACTTC.

Within the sample, this clonotype is medium-sized. The library was prepared for alpha chains; this beta chain is a stray read, so its frequency means little. The gene calls are TRBV5-1 and TRBJ1-2; D gene uncertain. The germline V gene has CDR1 SGHRS and CDR2 YFSETQ. The CDR3 runs 14 residues. Trimming cost V 0 bases and J 1 base, with 7 bases left between them. The CDR3 reads CASSLESVNYGYTF. The DNA for the CDR3 is TGCGCCAGCAGCTTGGAATCCGTTAACTATGGCTACACCTTC.

This clonotype has a count of ten or more. Being off target in a library aimed at alpha chains, this beta chain has a size of little meaning. V and J are TRBV28 and TRBJ2-7; no reliable D call. This CDR3 spans 13 amino acids. Per germline, CDR1 MDHEN and CDR2 SYDVKM. V dropped 4 bases and J dropped 4 bases, with 11 bases sitting between them. The CDR3 protein is CASSSPDRYEQYF. The CDR3 coding sequence is TGTGCCAGCAGTTCCCCGGACCGGTACGAGCAGTACTTC.

This clonotype is medium-sized in the sample. Within a library made for alpha chains, this beta chain is off target, and its count is uninformative. The CDR3 sequence is CATSDFNRVTGELFF. As DNA, the CDR3 is TGTGCCACCAGTGATTTTAACAGGGTGACCGGGGAGCTGTTTTTT. The chain is built from TRBV24-1 and TRBJ2-2; tentative D call: TRBD1 (6 bases). In germline, CDR1 is KGHDR, CDR2 SFDVKD. There are 15 residues in the CDR3. The V and J ends lost 1 base and 5 bases respectively, with 10 bases between them.

By sample fraction, this clonotype is medium-sized. This beta chain slipped into a library made for alpha chains as a stray read, so its size is not meaningful. V gene TRBV5-1 combines with J gene TRBJ2-7, with D tentatively TRBD1 or TRBD2 (5 bases each). Trimming took 4 bases from V and 6 from J, leaving 17 bases between them. The length of the CDR3 is 14 residues. Per germline, CDR1 SGHRS and CDR2 YFSETQ. CDR3 DNA sequence: TGCGCCAGCAGCCCTTCCGGGACCTTGGGCGAGCAGTACTTC. Protein sequence: CASSPSGTLGEQYF. The variable domain in full, with the rest retrieved from reference TRBV5-1 and TRBJ2-7, is KAGVTQTPRYLIKTRGQQVTLSCSPISGHRSVSWYQQTPGQGLQFLFEYFSETQRNKGNFPGRFSGRQFSNSRSEMNVSTLELGDSALYLCASSPSGTLGEQYFGPGTRLTVT.

By sample share, this clonotype is medium-sized. Found in a library prepared for alpha chains, this beta chain is an off-target read, and its abundance has little meaning. The CDR3 DNA follows: TGTGCCAGCAGCCTCCGAGGACAGGGGGGCGAGCAGTACTTC. Its protein is CASSLRGQGGEQYF. This chain connects TRBV12-3 or TRBV12-4 to TRBJ2-7; 10 nucleotides match TRBD1. CDR3 length: 14 amino acids. J gave up 6 bases and V 6 bases, and 8 bases lay outside the gene matches.

This clonotype was picked up many times. This beta chain represents an off-target read in a library built for alpha chains; its size is of limited meaning. The rearrangement uses TRBV11-2 and TRBJ2-1, with a tentative D call TRBD1 (6 bases). V lost 5 bases and J 5 bases, leaving 16 bases between the germline ends. Germline CDR1 and CDR2: SGHAT and FQNNGV. This CDR3 contains 15 residues. The CDR3 nucleotides are TGTGCCAGCAGCCTGATTGGATGGACAGACAATGAGCAGTTCTTC. This sequence encodes CASSLIGWTDNEQFF.

Concerning this clonotype: This beta chain is a stray sequence in a library constructed for alpha chains; its clone size is not meaningful. The chain is built from TRBV18 and TRBJ2-3; D unclear. Germline CDR1 is KGHSH and CDR2 is LQKENI. This CDR3 is built from 14 residues. Trimming cost V 3 bases and J 4 bases, with 11 bases left between them. CDR3: CASSPLKHPDTQYF. The CDR3 DNA reads TGTGCCAGCTCACCGCTTAAGCACCCAGATACGCAGTATTTT.

This clonotype showed up many times. Being off target in a library aimed at alpha chains, this beta chain has a size of little meaning. The rearrangement joins TRBV5-1 to TRBJ2-1, with 8 bases identical to TRBD2. Germline loops: CDR1 SGHRS, CDR2 YFSETQ. The CDR3 spans 15 residues. Trimming removed 3 bases from V and 7 bases from J; junction bases left unmatched: 9. The CDR3 protein is CASSSYSGAGNEQFF. In nucleotides, the CDR3 is TGCGCCAGCAGCTCTTATAGCGGGGCGGGGAATGAGCAGTTCTTC.

This clonotype was seen at least ten times. This beta chain is a stray sequence in a library constructed for alpha chains; its clone size is not meaningful. The CDR3 DNA sequence: TGCGCCAGCCACCCTGGACAGGGATTCTCTGGGGCCAACGTCCTGACTTTC. This codes for CASHPGQGFSGANVLTF. V usage is TRBV5-1 and J usage is TRBJ2-6; 8 bases agree with TRBD1. The CDR3 runs 17 residues. Germline V gives CDR1 SGHRS, CDR2 YFSETQ. After removal of 7 bases from V and 0 bases from J, the junction contained 9 bases not matched to a gene. Variable domain in full (rest from reference TRBV5-1 and TRBJ2-6): KAGVTQTPRYLIKTRGQQVTLSCSPISGHRSVSWYQQTPGQGLQFLFEYFSETQRNKGNFPGRFSGRQFSNSRSEMNVSTLELGDSALYLCASHPGQGFSGANVLTFGAGSRLTVL.

This clonotype is medium-sized. A library prepared for alpha chains yielded this beta chain as an off-target read; its size is of little meaning. The J gene is TRBJ2-3, the V gene TRBV30; 8 bases fit TRBD2. This CDR3 is built from 14 residues. V was pared by 5 bases and J by 2 bases, with 6 bases of the junction left unmatched. Per germline, CDR1 GTSNPN and CDR2 SVGIG (reference sequence). The CDR3 region has the DNA TGTGCCTGGGGGGCGGGGGGAAACACAGATACGCAGTATTTT. As protein: CAWGAGGNTDTQYF.

There are many counts of this clonotype. This beta chain appears as a stray read in a library generated for alpha chains; its size is not informative. The chain joins TRBV20-1 to TRBJ2-5; TRBD1 agrees at 8 bases. The CDR3 covers 15 residues. After removal of 5 bases from V and 2 bases from J, the junction contained 10 bases not matched to a gene. Germline V lookup: CDR1 DFQATT, CDR2 SNEGSKA (reference sequence). The CDR3 protein is CSALAGQGRQETQYF. The DNA of the CDR3 is TGCAGTGCTCTTGCTGGACAGGGAAGGCAAGAGACCCAGTACTTC.

This clonotype was seen many times. This beta chain appears as a stray read in a library generated for alpha chains; its size is not informative. The chain uses TRBV3-1 and TRBJ1-5; TRBD1 matches 7 bases. There are 15 residues in the CDR3. After removal of 2 bases from V and 4 bases from J, the junction contained 5 bases not matched to a gene. The V gene's germline CDR1 is LGHDT and CDR2 YNNKEL (reference sequence). The CDR3 DNA sequence: TGTGCCAGCAGCCAAAGTCCAGGGGGAAATCAGCCCCAGCATTTT. Its protein product is CASSQSPGGNQPQHF.